The T cell receptor (beta chain) described here comes from a study of shared clonotypes between healthy human individuals. Study details: Each donor contributed plates that comprised three CD4 naive, three CD4 memory, two CD8 naive and one CD8 memory. Points from the study as a whole: A handful of donors shared approximately 5% of their naive CD4 clonotypes. Lower generation probabilities were found for non-shared clonotypes than for those shared by all four donors.

Points on this clone: Its specificity is not known.

Authors' analysis steps: Junction-only immunoSEQ sequences carried no quality scores, so filtering differed. Only in-frame clones appear in the TCRdb table, and some are missing; sequencing was by immunoSEQ multiplex PCR. That table supplies the V and J calls and clone size; D and trimming were determined from the DNA. Of hundreds of thousands of clones listed, 90% to 96% are singletons. V trimming: 3 bases; J trimming: 3 bases; junction bases outside the gene matches: 1. The CDR3 runs 13 residues. CDR1 and CDR2 (germline): SSHAT, FNYEAQ (reference sequence). The source is a woman aged 25-40 years in good health. V usage is TRBV7-7 and J usage is TRBJ2-7, with 8 bases aligning to TRBD1. Sequenced input: naive CD4+ T cells sorted from blood. Subset in this sample: CD45RA+ positively selected. The CDR3 reads CASSLGQDYEQYF. The CDR3 nucleotides are TGTGCCAGCAGCTTGGGACAGGACTACGAGCAGTACTTC.